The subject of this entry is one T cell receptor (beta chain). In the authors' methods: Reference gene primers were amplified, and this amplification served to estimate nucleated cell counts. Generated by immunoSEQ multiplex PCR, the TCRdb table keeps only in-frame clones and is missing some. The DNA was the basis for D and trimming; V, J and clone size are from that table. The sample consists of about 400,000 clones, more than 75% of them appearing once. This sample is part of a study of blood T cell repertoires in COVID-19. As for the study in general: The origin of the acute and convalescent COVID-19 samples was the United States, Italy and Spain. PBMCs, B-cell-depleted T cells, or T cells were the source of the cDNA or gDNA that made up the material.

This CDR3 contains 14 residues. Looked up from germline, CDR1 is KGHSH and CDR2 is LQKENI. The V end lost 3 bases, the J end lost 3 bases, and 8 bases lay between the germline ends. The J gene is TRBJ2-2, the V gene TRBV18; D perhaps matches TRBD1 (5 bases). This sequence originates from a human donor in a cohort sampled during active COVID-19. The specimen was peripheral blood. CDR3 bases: TGTGCCAGCTCACCCTCCAGGGACACCGGGGAGCTGTTTTTT. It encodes CASSPSRDTGELFF.